The rows below give T cell receptor beta chains drawn from one sample of a study of blood T cell repertoires in COVID-19. Sequenced by immunoSEQ multiplex PCR; TCRdb stores in-frame clones only, minus some. The sample holds roughly 280,000 clones, 85% to 90% seen once. What was sequenced was peripheral blood. The origin of the receptors is a woman aged 25 to 39 with COVID-19, enrolled during active disease. CDR3s include the opening cysteine and the closing phenylalanine or tryptophan. D genes are given only for firm matches. Clone size is shown for a subset of rows, as once, few, many or a class of expanded clone.

CDR3: CASTTYNSPLHF; DNA: TGTGCCAGCACCACATATAATTCACCCCTCCACTTT; J: TRBJ1-6; size: NA; D: NA; V: TRBV28
CDR3: CATSDFGTGGTKNIQYF; DNA: TGTGCCACCAGTGATTTCGGGACAGGGGGCACCAAAAACATTCAGTACTTC; J: TRBJ2-4; size: NA; D: TRBD1; V: TRBV24-1
CDR3: CASSEPTGQPQHF; DNA: TGTGCCAGCAGTGAACCAACGGGGCAGCCCCAGCATTTT; J: TRBJ1-5; size: NA; D: NA; V: TRBV2
CDR3: CASSLGLAGETQYF; DNA: TGTGCCAGCAGCTTAGGACTAGCGGGGGAGACCCAGTACTTC; J: TRBJ2-5; size: NA; D: TRBD2; V: TRBV7-6
CDR3: CASSEGRSGTDTQYF; DNA: TGTGCCAGCAGTGAGGGCAGGTCGGGCACAGATACGCAGTATTTT; J: TRBJ2-3; size: NA; D: NA; V: TRBV6-4
CDR3: CASKTITGTPNEKLFF; DNA: TGTGCCAGCAAAACGATAACAGGGACGCCTAATGAAAAACTGTTTTTT; J: TRBJ1-4; size: NA; D: NA; V: TRBV6-4
CDR3: CASSELSSEQYF; DNA: TGTGCCAGCAGTGAACTATCTTCCGAGCAGTACTTC; J: TRBJ2-7; size: NA; D: NA; V: TRBV6-1
CDR3: CSASAGAPNEKLFF; DNA: TGCAGTGCTAGTGCAGGGGCACCTAATGAAAAACTGTTTTTT; J: TRBJ1-4; size: NA; D: NA; V: TRBV20-1
CDR3: CASSRSRGVAGGSGTGELFF; DNA: TGTGCCAGCAGCAGGTCCCGAGGGGTAGCGGGAGGCTCGGGAACCGGGGAGCTGTTTTTT; J: TRBJ2-2; size: NA; D: TRBD2; V: TRBV6-2/TRBV6-3
CDR3: CASSPGQGYEQYF; DNA: TGTGCCAGCAGCCCTGGACAGGGATACGAGCAGTACTTC; J: TRBJ2-7; size: NA; D: TRBD1; V: TRBV27
CDR3: CASSLGDGDTQYF; DNA: TGTGCCAGCAGCTTGGGTGACGGGGATACGCAGTATTTT; J: TRBJ2-3; size: NA; D: NA; V: TRBV7-3
CDR3: CASTDTSGRANEQFF; DNA: TGTGCCAGCACTGATACTAGCGGGAGAGCCAATGAGCAGTTCTTC; J: TRBJ2-1; size: once; D: TRBD2; V: TRBV11-2
CDR3: CASSYGQGAGNEQFF; DNA: TGTGCCAGCAGTTATGGACAGGGGGCGGGCAATGAGCAGTTCTTC; J: TRBJ2-1; size: NA; D: TRBD1; V: TRBV14
CDR3: CASLGGQIYTEAFF; DNA: TGTGCCAGCCTCGGGGGACAGATTTACACTGAAGCTTTCTTT; J: TRBJ1-1; size: NA; D: TRBD1; V: TRBV7-9
CDR3: CASSRGGTGELFF; DNA: TGTGCCAGCAGTCGGGGGGGAACCGGGGAGCTGTTTTTT; J: TRBJ2-2; size: once; D: TRBD2; V: TRBV28
CDR3: CASSKYGGEQYF; DNA: TGTGCCAGCAGCAAGTACGGGGGGGAGCAGTACTTC; J: TRBJ2-7; size: NA; D: TRBD2; V: TRBV11-2
CDR3: CASSPSSGRADTQYF; DNA: TGTGCCAGTAGTCCCTCTAGCGGGAGAGCAGATACGCAGTATTTT; J: TRBJ2-3; size: NA; D: TRBD2; V: TRBV19
CDR3: CAIRPTGIGQPQHF; DNA: TGTGCCATCAGACCTACAGGGATCGGACAGCCCCAGCATTTT; J: TRBJ1-5; size: NA; D: NA; V: TRBV10-3
CDR3: CASSLQNYPAYEQYF; DNA: TGTGCCAGCAGCTTACAGAACTACCCCGCCTACGAGCAGTACTTC; J: TRBJ2-7; size: NA; D: NA; V: TRBV11-2
CDR3: CATHPGQGAYYGYTF; DNA: TGTGCCACCCATCCCGGACAGGGGGCGTACTATGGCTACACCTTC; J: TRBJ1-2; size: NA; D: TRBD1; V: TRBV7-2
CDR3: CASRSGNEQYF; DNA: TGTGCCAGCAGATCGGGGAACGAGCAGTACTTC; J: TRBJ2-7; size: NA; D: NA; V: TRBV27
CDR3: CASSVAGSGRENEQFF; DNA: TGTGCCAGCAGCGTAGCGGGTAGCGGGAGGGAAAATGAGCAGTTCTTC; J: TRBJ2-1; size: NA; D: TRBD2; V: TRBV9